The sequence of this TCR beta chain was determined in a study of blood T cell repertoires in COVID-19. Study in general: The United States, Italy and Spain provided the acute and convalescent COVID-19 samples.

Germline assignment: CDR1 SGHTS and CDR2 YDEGEE. The CDR3 contains 16 residues. V shed 4 bases and J 4 bases; nucleotides not matched to a gene: 10. Sequencing used immunoSEQ multiplex PCR; TCRdb keeps in-frame clones, though not all of them. In the table there are 300,000 to 450,000 clones, around 87% of which are singletons. The sequence was obtained from a woman in her sixties or seventies with COVID-19, enrolled during active disease. Source material: peripheral blood. The V call is TRBV5-8, the J call TRBJ2-3; 9 positions agree with TRBD2. CDR3 DNA: TGTGCCAGCAGCAAAGAAGGTAGCGGGAGCGCAGATACGCAGTATTTT. This gives the protein CASSKEGSGSADTQYF.